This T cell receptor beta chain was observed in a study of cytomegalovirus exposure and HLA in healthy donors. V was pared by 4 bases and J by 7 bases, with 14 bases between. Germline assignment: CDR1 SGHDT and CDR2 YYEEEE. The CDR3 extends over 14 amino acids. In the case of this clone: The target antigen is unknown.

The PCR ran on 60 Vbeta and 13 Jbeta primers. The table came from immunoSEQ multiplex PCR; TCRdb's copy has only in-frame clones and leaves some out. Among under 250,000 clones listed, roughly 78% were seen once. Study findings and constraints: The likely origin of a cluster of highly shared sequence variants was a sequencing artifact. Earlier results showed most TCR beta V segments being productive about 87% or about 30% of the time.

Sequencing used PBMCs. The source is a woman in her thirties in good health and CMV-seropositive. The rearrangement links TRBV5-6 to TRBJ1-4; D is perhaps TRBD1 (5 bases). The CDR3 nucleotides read TGTGCCAGCAGCCCGGACGGGACTCTTGAAAAACTGTTTTTT. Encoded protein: CASSPDGTLEKLFF.